This passage covers 17 T cell receptor beta chains from one sample sequenced in a study of T cell changes during pregnancy in multiple sclerosis (dated by TCRdb to the late 2010s). The library came from the immunoSEQ multiplex PCR assay. TCRdb retrieved this table from immuneACCESS and kept in-frame rearrangements only. Not all clones are present; in checked studies, unresolved V genes account for under half, and no reason is known for the remainder. The sample data list approximately 50,000 clones, and approximately 91% of these were observed just once. The ten top clones hold 1% to 1.5% of the sample. This specimen consisted of peripheral blood, obtained in the second trimester of pregnancy. The receptors here all came from a female donor with multiple sclerosis, enrolled in a pregnancy study.

The rearrangement links TRBV30 to TRBJ1-2, with 9 bases lining up with TRBD1. Germline V gives CDR1 GTSNPN, CDR2 SVGIG (reference sequence). This CDR3 contains 13 residues. V trimming: 1 base; J trimming: 8 bases; junction bases outside the gene matches: 5. Written as DNA, the CDR3 is TGTGCCTGGAGTGGCGGACAGGGGCAAGGCTACACCTTC. It encodes CAWSGGQGQGYTF.

The chain joins TRBV7-2 to TRBJ1-4; no clear D. The CDR3 length is 16 residues. V was clipped by 5 bases and J by 3 bases, with 16 bases between them. Germline CDR1 is SGHTA and CDR2 is FQGNSA. The CDR3 region is CASSAKVRYSNEKLFF. In DNA form, the CDR3 reads TGTGCCAGCAGCGCAAAAGTGCGATACTCTAATGAAAAACTGTTTTTT.

The J gene is TRBJ1-4, the V gene TRBV9; TRBD1 aligns across 7 bases. Germline lookup yields CDR1 SGDLS and CDR2 YYNGEE. The CDR3 runs to 15 residues. The J segment lost 7 bases and the V segment lost 3 bases, leaving 9 bases of the junction unmatched. CDR3 residues: CASSERGRWGEKLFF. The CDR3 DNA is TGTGCCAGCAGCGAGAGGGGGCGTTGGGGTGAAAAACTGTTTTTT.

The genes are TRBV19 and TRBJ2-1, with 10 bases fitting TRBD1. The V gene end was trimmed by 4 bases and the J gene end by 8 bases; junction bases not matched to a gene: 11. Germline V gene data show CDR1 as LNHDA and CDR2 as SQIVND (reference sequence). The CDR3 is made up of 16 amino acids. The CDR3 DNA reads as TGTGCCAGTAGTAGACTAATGGGACAGGGGAAGGATGAGCAGTTCTTC. This translates into CASSRLMGQGKDEQFF.

This chain connects TRBV11-3 to TRBJ2-2; 8 bases align to TRBD1. The junction had 12 bases not matched to a gene; V was cut back by 4 bases and J by 5 bases. The CDR3 has 17 residues. Germline V CDR1 and CDR2: SGHNT, YENEEA. CDR3 sequence (DNA): TGTGCCAGCAGCTCCATCCGGGACAGGAGGGAAACCGGGGAGCTGTTTTTT. It specifies CASSSIRDRRETGELFF.

V gene TRBV10-2 combines with J gene TRBJ2-3, with a possible D match to TRBD1 (5 bases). Germline values: CDR1 WSHSY, CDR2 SAAADI. The CDR3 runs to 14 residues. Trimming pared 5 bases from V and 3 bases from J, leaving 12 bases between. In DNA, the CDR3 is TGCGCCAGCAGTAGACAGAGCTTAACAGATACGCAGTATTTT. Residues: CASSRQSLTDTQYF.

The chain recombines TRBV30 with TRBJ1-1; the D gene is possibly TRBD1 (6 bases). Germline V lookup: CDR1 GTSNPN, CDR2 SVGIG (reference sequence). The CDR3 totals 12 residues. Trimming removed 5 bases at V and 7 bases at J, with 14 bases between. The CDR3 spells CAWGSGAGEAFF. In DNA form, the CDR3 reads TGTGCCTGGGGTTCAGGGGCGGGTGAAGCTTTCTTT.

V is TRBV23-1 and J is TRBJ1-1; D is possibly TRBD1 (5 bases). TRBV23-1 is an ORF, and what it does is uncertain. The CDR3 sequence is 15 residues long. Trimming took off 3 bases at V and 13 bases at J, with 24 bases between the two ends. The DNA for the CDR3 is TGCGCCAGCAGTCACCACCCGGAAGGTCGGGGGAAGGTTTTCTTT. Protein: CASSHHPEGRGKVFF.

The chain joins TRBV6-1 to TRBJ1-1; TRBD1 agrees at 8 bases. The V gene's germline CDR1 is MNHNS and CDR2 SASEGT. The CDR3 length is 14 residues. Trimming cost V 2 bases and J 11 bases; bases outside gene matches: 10. CDR3 in DNA: TGTGCCAGCAGTGAAACACCCCGGACAGGGTGGGCTTTCTTT. Translating it yields CASSETPRTGWAFF.

CDR3 loop: CASSLVGEDTQYF. DNA of the CDR3: TGCGCCAGCAGCTTGGTGGGAGAGGATACGCAGTATTTT. V is TRBV5-1 and J is TRBJ2-3, with D maybe TRBD2 (5 bases). Trimming took off 0 bases at V and 6 bases at J, with 8 bases between the two ends. Germline CDR1 and CDR2: SGHRS and YFSETQ. CDR3 length equals 13 residues. The full variable domain, with the rest looked up from reference TRBV5-1 and TRBJ2-3, is KAGVTQTPRYLIKTRGQQVTLSCSPISGHRSVSWYQQTPGQGLQFLFEYFSETQRNKGNFPGRFSGRQFSNSRSEMNVSTLELGDSALYLCASSLVGEDTQYFGPGTRLTVL.

The J gene is TRBJ2-1, the V gene TRBV19; perhaps TRBD1 as D (7 bases). Per germline, CDR1 LNHDA and CDR2 SQIVND (reference sequence). Trimming shortened V by 7 bases and J by 12 bases, and 13 bases separated the two germline ends. The CDR3 totals 11 residues. This chain's CDR3 is CASMAGGRQFF. CDR3 nucleotide sequence: TGTGCCAGTATGGCAGGGGGGAGGCAGTTCTTC. The full variable domain, its missing parts supplied by reference TRBV19 and TRBJ2-1, is DGGITQSPKYLFRKEGQNVTLSCEQNLNHDAMYWYRQDPGQGLRLIYYSQIVNDFQKGDIAEGYSVSREKKESFPLTVTSAQKNPTAFYLCASMAGGRQFFGPGTRLTVL.

V is TRBV23-1 and J is TRBJ1-5; no definite D call. TRBV23-1 is an open reading frame, and its role is uncertain. The CDR3 loop spans 14 amino acids. Trimming left V 2 bases short and J 6 bases short, with 11 bases between. This CDR3 reads CASSQGEVCQPQHF. CDR3 DNA: TGCGCCAGCAGTCAAGGAGAGGTTTGTCAGCCCCAGCATTTT.

This clone was recorded only once. The gene calls are TRBV19 and TRBJ2-2; 9 bases agree with TRBD2. CDR3 length: 18 residues. In germline, CDR1 is LNHDA, CDR2 SQIVND (reference sequence). V trimming: 3 bases; J trimming: 4 bases; junction bases outside the gene matches: 12. CDR3 loop: CASSIAGRLAGSTGELFF. For the CDR3, the DNA is TGTGCCAGTAGTATCGCGGGGCGGCTAGCGGGGTCCACCGGGGAGCTGTTTTTT.

The chain recombines TRBV29-1 with TRBJ2-5, with TRBD2 as a possible D gene (6 bases). The CDR3 totals 13 residues. The germline CDR1 and CDR2 sequences are SQVTM and ANQGSEA. V dropped 4 bases and J dropped 3 bases, with 12 bases sitting between them. The CDR3 sequence is CSVGDSIKETQYF. The CDR3 DNA reads as TGCAGCGTTGGGGACTCTATTAAAGAGACCCAGTACTTC.

CDR3 residues: CASSQSTGGIYGYTF. Here the CDR3 DNA reads TGCGCCAGCAGCCAATCGACAGGGGGCATCTATGGCTACACCTTC. This chain uses TRBV5-1 with TRBJ1-2; 10 nucleotides agree with TRBD1. From germline, CDR1 is SGHRS and CDR2 YFSETQ. J gave up 4 bases and V 4 bases, and 7 bases lay outside the gene matches. CDR3 length equals 15 residues.

The CDR3 is CATSRGGENSPLHF. The CDR3 DNA reads as TGTGCCACCAGCAGGGGGGGGGAAAATTCACCCCTCCACTTT. This chain connects TRBV15 to TRBJ1-6; possible D gene TRBD1, 5 bases. CDR3 length equals 14 residues. The V end lost 3 bases, the J end lost 7 bases, and 10 bases lay between the germline ends. Germline CDR1 LNHNV, CDR2 YYDKDF (reference sequence).

This chain joins TRBV30 and TRBJ2-7; weak D call: TRBD2 (5 bases). The CDR3 totals 13 residues. The germline V gene encodes CDR1 GTSNPN and CDR2 SVGIG (reference sequence). With 5 bases removed from V and 7 bases from J, the gap between germline ends came to 18 bases. The CDR3 DNA reads as TGTGCCTGGTCAACTGGGAGTCCTTCGGAGCAGTACTTC. Protein sequence: CAWSTGSPSEQYF.